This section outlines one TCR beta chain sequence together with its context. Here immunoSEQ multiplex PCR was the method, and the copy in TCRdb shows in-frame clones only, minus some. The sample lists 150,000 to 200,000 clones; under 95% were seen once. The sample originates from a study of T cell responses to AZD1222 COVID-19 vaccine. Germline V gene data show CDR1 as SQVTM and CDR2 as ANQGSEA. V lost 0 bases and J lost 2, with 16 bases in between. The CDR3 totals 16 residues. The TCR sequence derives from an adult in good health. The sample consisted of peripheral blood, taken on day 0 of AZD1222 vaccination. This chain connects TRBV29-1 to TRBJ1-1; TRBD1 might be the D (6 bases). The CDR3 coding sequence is TGCAGCGTTGAAGATCCCCCAGCAGGGGCTAACACTGAAGCTTTCTTT. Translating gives CSVEDPPAGANTEAFF.